This TCR beta chain was recovered during a study of cytomegalovirus exposure and HLA in healthy donors. Study at large: There were 350 to 400 genotyped donors. Of these, roughly 82% fell in the genetic ancestry cluster associated with self-reported Caucasian donors. Study-level findings and limits: Donor immune exposure was known only as CMV serostatus. Later analysis found that TCR beta chains associated with HLA were more clonally expanded than other, equally common chains. In most subjects, TCR beta sequences reportedly gave accurate predictions of HLA-A and HLA-B alleles.

The CDR3 is made up of 15 amino acids. The germline CDR1 and CDR2 sequences are LNHDA and SQIVND (reference sequence). V lost 4 bases, J lost 2 bases, and 3 bases stayed unmatched. Both 60 Vbeta primers and 13 Jbeta primers went into the PCR. Generated by immunoSEQ multiplex PCR, the TCRdb table keeps only in-frame clones and is missing some. The sample yields about 130,000 clones, around four fifths seen once. In regard to this clone: Its antigen is unidentified.

The source is a young man in good health and CMV-seropositive. The sample consisted of PBMCs. This chain uses TRBV19 with TRBJ2-1; 9 bases are a match to TRBD2. In DNA form, the CDR3 reads TGTGCCAGTAGTAGGGGACTAGCTCCCTACAATGAGCAGTTCTTC. It translates to CASSRGLAPYNEQFF.